These 8 T cell receptor beta chains were sequenced from one sample in a study of cytotoxic CD8 clonotypes in ibrutinib-treated CLL. Method: immunoSEQ multiplex PCR; TCRdb's copy keeps in-frame clones and lacks some. The sample has approximately 60,000 clones, nearly 55% seen once. Sequences were derived from PBMCs, sampled at disease progression, from a patient treated with ibrutinib. These receptors were collected from a human donor with chronic lymphocytic leukemia.

The chain has TRBV13 and TRBJ1-5; no firm D call. Germline V gene lookup returns CDR1 PRHDT and CDR2 FYEKMQ (reference sequence). This CDR3 region has 13 residues. The V and J ends lost 0 bases and 7 bases respectively, with 7 bases between them. The chain's CDR3 is CASSLGGSQPQHF. CDR3 DNA: TGTGCCAGCAGCTTAGGAGGGTCCCAGCCCCAGCATTTT.

The CDR3 region has the DNA TGTGCCAGCAGTTTAGACTCCTACGAGCAGTACTTC. It codes for CASSLDSYEQYF. The rearrangement uses TRBV28 and TRBJ2-7; D ambiguous. This CDR3 is built from 12 residues. The germline V gene has CDR1 MDHEN and CDR2 SYDVKM. V lost 2 bases and J 0 bases, leaving 2 bases between the germline ends.

The rearrangement links TRBV2 to TRBJ2-1, with 7 bases that match TRBD1. The junction had 10 bases not matched to a gene; V was cut back by 10 bases and J by 4 bases. Germline loops: CDR1 SNHLY, CDR2 FYNNEI. The CDR3 extends over 14 amino acids. This chain's CDR3 is CAIRTGTAYNEQFF. CDR3 nucleotides: TGTGCCATACGGACCGGGACAGCGTACAATGAGCAGTTCTTC.

The rearrangement links TRBV10-3 to TRBJ2-3; TRBD2 matches 10 bases. J gave up 2 bases and V 5 bases, and 13 bases lay outside the gene matches. Germline V lookup: CDR1 ENHRY, CDR2 SYGVKD. CDR3 length equals 18 residues. The CDR3 loop reads CAISSRGAGGPYTDTQYF. CDR3 nucleotide sequence: TGTGCCATCAGTTCCAGGGGAGCGGGAGGGCCCTACACAGATACGCAGTATTTT.

V gene TRBV5-5 combines with J gene TRBJ2-3, with TRBD2 as a possible D gene (6 bases). With 3 bases removed from V and 6 bases from J, the gap between germline ends came to 8 bases. CDR1 SGHKS and CDR2 YYEKEE come from the germline V gene (reference sequence). This CDR3 spans 12 amino acids. The CDR3 protein is CASSWGEDTQYF. The CDR3, as DNA: TGTGCCAGCAGCTGGGGGGAGGATACGCAGTATTTT.

This clone is labeled medium-sized. The J gene is TRBJ1-5, the V gene TRBV6-6; the D gene is possibly TRBD1 (6 bases). Trimming removed 3 bases from V and 5 bases from J, with 11 bases in between. The germline V gene has CDR1 MNHNY and CDR2 SVGAGI (reference sequence). CDR3 size: 14 residues. The DNA of the CDR3 is TGTGCCAGCAGTTATACAGGGTCCGATCAGCCCCAGCATTTT. As protein: CASSYTGSDQPQHF.

The rearrangement uses TRBV6-5 and TRBJ1-3; weak D call: TRBD1 (5 bases). CDR3 size: 15 residues. Germline CDR1 and CDR2: MNHEY and SVGAGI. The V end was cut by 3 bases, the J end by 0 bases, with 9 bases between. For the CDR3, the DNA is TGTGCCAGCAGTTATGACAGAACCTCTGGAAACACCATATATTTT. Protein: CASSYDRTSGNTIYF.

The chain recombines TRBV4-1 with TRBJ2-3; D is ambiguous. This CDR3 spans 11 amino acids. Between the trimmed V and J ends, which lost 7 bases and 5 bases, there was a span of 7 bases. Germline V CDR1 and CDR2: MGHRA, YSYEKL. The CDR3 reads CASKGGDTQYF. CDR3 sequence (DNA): TGCGCCAGCAAAGGTGGAGATACGCAGTATTTT.